These T cell receptor beta chains were read from a single sample in a study of OX40 agonist ivuxolimab in advanced cancers. The data were produced by immunoSEQ multiplex PCR, yet TCRdb's version contains in-frame clones alone and is incomplete. The sample lists roughly 86,000 clones, around 86% occurring once. Sequencing was performed on CD4+ or CD8+ T cells sorted from blood, taken in a trial of the OX40 agonist ivuxolimab. The receptor set was obtained from an adult with an advanced solid tumor such as melanoma, head and neck, liver or kidney cancer. The CDR3 runs from the conserved cysteine through the conserved F or W.

V gene,CDR3 length,CDR3 protein
TRBV4-3,16,CASSPLAGNGGGELFF
TRBV6-1,14,CASSMGFSNYGYTF
TRBV4-3,15,CASEPFRGANYGYTF
TRBV28,16,CASRSGTGVPNYGYTF
TRBV7-2,15,CASSLTPTNYNEQFF
TRBV4-2,12,CASSQTGTREFF
TRBV28,15,CASSFKGWIGETQYF
TRBV28,16,CASATFGPKAGNTIYF
TRBV18,12,CASSPSTDTQYF
TRBV30,17,CAWSGTSGSWGQETQYF
TRBV4-2,15,CASSHDWDSDYEQYF
TRBV19,15,CASSRAGEQTDTQYF
TRBV9,16,CASSVGSPFSYNEQFF
TRBV6-6,16,CASSYGSGVAKNIQYF
TRBV30,16,CAWSVIIGTAAGELFF
TRBV7-9,14,CASSLGWANTEAFF
TRBV18,14,CASSPNQGQETQYF
TRBV5-1,14,CASSSLQGAYGYTF
TRBV15,15,CATSRTPGGWRGYTF
TRBV5-1,17,CASSLIRKTEVPETQYF
TRBV6-5,15,CASSFRDRGRYGYTF
TRBV29-1,14,CSVDRGGGYYGYTF
TRBV19,13,CASSTGLADTQYF
TRBV6-6,15,CASSPARLLSYGYTF
TRBV6-4,21,CASSDPNVPGQPDSFNTEAFF
TRBV5-1,12,CASSSQGETQYF
TRBV19,16,CASSIETASNTGELFF
TRBV5-8,12,CASSQDTVTQYF
TRBV18,15,CASSPPSRHNQPQHF